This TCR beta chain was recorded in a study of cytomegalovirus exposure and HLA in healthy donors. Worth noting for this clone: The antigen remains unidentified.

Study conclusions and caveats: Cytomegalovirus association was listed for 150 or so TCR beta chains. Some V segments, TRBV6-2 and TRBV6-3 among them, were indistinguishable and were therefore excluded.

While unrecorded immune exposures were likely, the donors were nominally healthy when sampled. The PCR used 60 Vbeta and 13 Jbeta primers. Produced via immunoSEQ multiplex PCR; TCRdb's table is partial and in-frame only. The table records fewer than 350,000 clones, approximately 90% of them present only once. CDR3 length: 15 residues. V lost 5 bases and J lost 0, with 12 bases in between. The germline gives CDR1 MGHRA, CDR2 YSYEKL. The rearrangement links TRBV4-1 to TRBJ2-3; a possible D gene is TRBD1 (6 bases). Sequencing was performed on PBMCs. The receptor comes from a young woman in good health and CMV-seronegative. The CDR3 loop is CASSFTGSSTDTQYF. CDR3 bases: TGCGCCAGCAGCTTTACAGGGTCGAGCACAGATACGCAGTATTTT.